The next 12 T cell receptor beta chains were all read from a single sample in a study of CD8 T cells in ankylosing spondylitis. Study observations and caveats: Characteristic, it appeared, of ankylosing spondylitis blood was a TCR beta motif of seven or eight highly homologous variants.

TCRdb re-called the 5' RACE reads with MiXCR, one entry per CDR3 protein. The sample records about 330,000 distinct CDR3 sequences, 7.5% to 9% being singletons. Their antigens remain unidentified. Sequencing was carried out using blood, either unsorted or a sorted T cell fraction (not recorded which). These TCRs come from a male donor with ankylosing spondylitis.

In this sample, this clonotype turned up a few times. This chain links TRBV20-1 with TRBJ2-5, with TRBD1 matching over 7 bases. Germline loops: CDR1 DFQATT, CDR2 SNEGSKA (reference sequence). Losses at the gene ends were 4 bases for V and 4 bases for J; bases not matched to a gene: 3. This CDR3 region has 12 residues. CDR3 coding DNA: TGCAGTGCTAATACAGGGGCAGAGACCCAGTACTTC. Translated: CSANTGAETQYF.

This clonotype was found a few times. V and J are TRBV7-8 and TRBJ2-3, with 12 bases aligning to TRBD2. Germline CDR1 SGHVS, CDR2 FQNEAQ. V lost 6 bases, J lost 0 bases, and 4 bases stayed unmatched. The CDR3 spans 16 residues. The CDR3 nucleotides read TGTGCCAGCAGAGCCGGACTAGCGGGGAGCACAGATACGCAGTATTTT. Translating gives CASRAGLAGSTDTQYF.

The chain recombines TRBV3-1 with TRBJ2-5, with 11 bases matching TRBD2. V lost 6 bases, J lost 5 bases, and 5 bases stayed unmatched. The CDR3 is made up of 14 amino acids. The germline V gene encodes CDR1 LGHDT and CDR2 YNNKEL (reference sequence). The CDR3 coding sequence is TGTGCCAGCAGTCTAGCGGGAGGAATGGAGACCCAGTACTTC. It translates to CASSLAGGMETQYF.

The chain has TRBV4-3 and TRBJ2-2, with 7 bases identical to TRBD2. The CDR3 sequence is 17 residues long. With 0 bases clipped from V and 0 bases from J, the junction kept 4 bases outside the gene matches. Germline values: CDR1 LGHNA, CDR2 YSLEER. CDR3 sequence reads: CASSQDQAGANTGELFF. CDR3 bases: TGCGCCAGCAGCCAAGATCAGGCGGGGGCGAACACCGGGGAGCTGTTTTTT.

V is TRBV2 and J is TRBJ1-4; a possible D gene is TRBD1 (6 bases). This CDR3 region has 14 residues. Germline values: CDR1 SNHLY, CDR2 FYNNEI. Trimming pared 9 bases from V and 8 bases from J, leaving 19 bases between. In nucleotides, the CDR3 is TGTGCCAGTCAACAGGGAAGCCGATTCGAAAAACTGTTTTTT. Translating it yields CASQQGSRFEKLFF.

The chain is built from TRBV3-1 and TRBJ2-1; the D call may be TRBD1 or TRBD2 (6 bases each). V lost 1 base, J lost 7 bases, and 17 bases lay in between. Germline loops: CDR1 LGHDT, CDR2 YNNKEL (reference sequence). The CDR3 has 16 residues. This chain's CDR3 is CASSQALGGGPNEQFF. CDR3 nucleotide sequence: TGTGCCAGCAGCCAAGCCCTAGGAGGGGGGCCGAATGAGCAGTTCTTC.

This clonotype was recorded a few times. The rearrangement joins TRBV20-1 to TRBJ2-7; 7 positions match TRBD2. Germline CDR1 and CDR2: DFQATT and SNEGSKA (reference sequence). J was trimmed by 0 bases and V by 4 bases; bases with no gene match: 3. CDR3 size: 13 residues. In DNA form, the CDR3 reads TGCAGTGCTATACTAGCGAACTCCTACGAGCAGTACTTC. Protein sequence: CSAILANSYEQYF.

This clonotype occurred a few times. The rearrangement uses TRBV27 and TRBJ2-3; 8 nucleotides align to TRBD2. V trimming: 10 bases; J trimming: 0 bases; junction bases outside the gene matches: 3. Germline-derived CDR1 and CDR2 are MNHEY and SMNVEV (reference sequence). The length of the CDR3 is 13 residues. The CDR3 DNA reads as TGTGCCATCGGGAGGGGGAGCACAGATACGCAGTATTTT. Translation: CAIGRGSTDTQYF.

The chain employs TRBV7-9 and TRBJ2-1; no clear D gene. CDR3 length: 13 residues. Trimming left V 2 bases short and J 7 bases short, with 9 bases between. CDR1 is SEHNR, CDR2 FQNEAQ, per germline (reference sequence). The DNA for the CDR3 is TGTGCCAGCAGCTTATTGATCAGGAATGAGCAGTTCTTC. Translating it yields CASSLLIRNEQFF.

This clonotype was seen repeatedly, ten times or more. The V and J genes are TRBV7-3 and TRBJ2-3; TRBD1 matches at 7 bases. V lost 5 bases and J lost 4; bases outside the gene matches: 3. In germline, CDR1 is SGHTA, CDR2 FQGTGA. This CDR3 has 13 amino acids. The CDR3 is CASSRQGSDTQYF. CDR3 coding DNA: TGTGCCAGCAGCCGACAGGGCTCAGATACGCAGTATTTT. Combining the CDR3 with reference TRBV7-3 and TRBJ2-3 gives the whole variable domain GAGVSQTPSNKVTEKGKYVELRCDPISGHTALYWYRQSLGQGPEFLIYFQGTGAADDSGLPNDRFFAVRPEGSVSTLKIQRTERGDSAVYLCASSRQGSDTQYFGPGTRLTVL.

This clonotype turned up a few times. The CDR3 sequence is CASSIVVAYEQYF. DNA for the CDR3: TGTGCCAGTAGTATTGTAGTAGCCTACGAGCAGTACTTC. The chain recombines TRBV19 with TRBJ2-7, with D unclear. This CDR3 has 13 residues. Germline values: CDR1 LNHDA, CDR2 SQIVND (reference sequence). V shed 3 bases and J shed 2 bases, with 8 bases lying between them.

This chain links TRBV11-2 with TRBJ2-1; D tentatively fits TRBD1 or TRBD2 (5 bases each). Per germline, CDR1 SGHAT and CDR2 FQNNGV. This CDR3 spans 16 amino acids. The V gene lost 3 bases and the J gene lost 0 bases, with 12 bases spanning the gap. Here the CDR3 DNA reads TGTGCCAGCAGCTTCGGGACGCGGAGCTCCTACAATGAGCAGTTCTTC. As protein: CASSFGTRSSYNEQFF.